This is a list of T cell receptor beta chains from one sample in a study of cytomegalovirus exposure and HLA in healthy donors. Measured with immunoSEQ multiplex PCR; TCRdb has only the in-frame clones, and not every one. Of approximately 260,000 clones in the sample, around nine tenths were seen once. The sample comprised PBMCs. These receptors all stem from a girl under 10 years old in good health and CMV-seronegative. Each CDR3 is given with its conserved first and last residue. The D gene is left open where the match is weak. Not all rows give a size; the values are once, few, many and, for expanded clones, a class.

clone_size j_call v_call d_call cdr3_nt cdr3_aa
. TRBJ1-1 TRBV5-5 TRBD1 TGTGCCAGCAGCCCGGACAGGGGGTTCACTGAAGCTTTCTTT CASSPDRGFTEAFF
. TRBJ2-7 TRBV28 TRBD2 TGTGCCAGCAGTTCCCTCTCCGGGACTAGCGGGTACGAGCAGTACTTC CASSSLSGTSGYEQYF
. TRBJ2-3 TRBV28 TRBD2 TGTGCCAGCAGTTTGGTTAGCGGGCCAGATATGCAGTATTTT CASSLVSGPDMQYF
. TRBJ1-1 TRBV30 . TGTGCCTGGAGTGTCTTGGCCAGGAGGAGAGCTTTCTTT CAWSVLARRRAFF
. TRBJ2-7 TRBV30 TRBD1 TGTGCCTGGACCGGGACAGGGTCTGACGAGCAGTACTTC CAWTGTGSDEQYF
. TRBJ1-2 TRBV2 . TGTGCCAGCAGACTAGGGGGGGGCACCCTTGGCTATGGCTACACCTTC CASRLGGGTLGYGYTF
. TRBJ1-1 TRBV7-3 . TGTGCCAGCAGCGCGGCCCCGAACACTGAAGCTTTCTTT CASSAAPNTEAFF
. TRBJ2-7 TRBV2 TRBD2 TGTGCCAGCAGAACTAGCGGAAGCTCCTACGAGCAGTACTTC CASRTSGSSYEQYF
. TRBJ2-3 TRBV27 . TGTGCCAGCAGTTTATCAGGCACGAGCAGTGGAGCAGATACGCAGTATTTT CASSLSGTSSGADTQYF
. TRBJ2-7 TRBV7-5 . TGTGCCAGAAGCTGTGGGACACCAAGGGGGCTCGAGCAGTACTTC CARSCGTPRGLEQYF
. TRBJ1-1 TRBV6-5 . TGTGCCAGCAGCCGAGGAGGCCCCGAAGCTTTCTTT CASSRGGPEAFF
. TRBJ1-1 TRBV10-3 . TGTGCCATCAGTGACAGGGACTCGACTGGAGCTTTCTTT CAISDRDSTGAFF
few TRBJ2-7 TRBV5-8 . TGTGCCAGCAGCTTTCCGGCCCAGGCCTACGAGCAGTACTTC CASSFPAQAYEQYF
once TRBJ2-2 TRBV15 TRBD2 TGTGCCACCAGCAGAGCCCTACTAGCGGGAGACACCGGGGAGCTGTTTTTT CATSRALLAGDTGELFF
. TRBJ1-1 TRBV28 TRBD1 TGTGCCAGCATCACGGGACAGGGGAAAACTGGGGATACTGAAGCTTTCTTT CASITGQGKTGDTEAFF
. TRBJ2-2 TRBV11-1 . TGTGCCAGCAGCCCCGGGGGCGGGGGTGTCACCGGGGAGCTGTTTTTT CASSPGGGGVTGELFF
once TRBJ2-1 TRBV29-1 TRBD2 TGCAGCGTTACTAGGCCGGTTTGGGGACTAGCGGGAGGGAATGAGCAGTTCTTC CSVTRPVWGLAGGNEQFF
. TRBJ1-1 TRBV6-6 . TGTGCCAGCAGTTACCTGGCCCACCCTGAAGCTTTCTTT CASSYLAHPEAFF
. TRBJ2-3 TRBV6-4 TRBD2 TGTGCCAGCTCTCCGACTAGCGGGAAAAACACAGATACGCAGTATTTT CASSPTSGKNTDTQYF
. TRBJ2-7 TRBV12-5 TRBD2 TGTGCTAGTGGTTCTCCAGAGAGACTAGCGGGCCCTAGGGAGCAGTACTTC CASGSPERLAGPREQYF
. TRBJ2-1 TRBV7-6 TRBD2 TGTGCCAGCAGCAAGCTAGCGGGAGCTGAGCAGTTCTTC CASSKLAGAEQFF
. TRBJ2-7 TRBV7-9 TRBD2 TGTTCCAGCAGCCCGGGAGGAGAGAGGGGACCCCAGTACTTC CSSSPGGERGPQYF
. TRBJ1-1 TRBV29-1 . TGCAGCGTTAGAGGGGACTGGAACACTGAAGCTTTCTTT CSVRGDWNTEAFF
. TRBJ2-5 TRBV27 TRBD2 TGTGCCAGCAGTAAGCCGGGACTAGCAGAGACCCAGTACTTC CASSKPGLAETQYF
. TRBJ2-7 TRBV11-2 TRBD1 TGTGCCAGCAGCTTAGATGCCGGACAGGGCTCCTACGAGCAGTACTTC CASSLDAGQGSYEQYF
. TRBJ2-5 TRBV7-2 . TGTGCCAGCAGCCCCTATTGGCCCCTCACGGGGGTTGAGACCCAGTACTTC CASSPYWPLTGVETQYF
. TRBJ1-2 TRBV15 TRBD1 TGTGCCACCAGCAGATCGAGCGGACAGGCTGGCTACACCTTC CATSRSSGQAGYTF
once TRBJ2-5 TRBV5-1 TRBD1 TGCGCCAGCAGCCCTTTTCCGGGACAGAACCAAGAGACCCAGTACTTC CASSPFPGQNQETQYF
. TRBJ2-7 TRBV5-4 TRBD1 TGTGCCAGCGGGGAGACAGGGGTCGAGCAGTACTTC CASGETGVEQYF
once TRBJ1-2 TRBV6-5 . TGTGCCAGCAGTTCCCCGCGGGGAGAGGACTATGGCTACACCTTC CASSSPRGEDYGYTF
. TRBJ2-1 TRBV19 TRBD2 TGTGCCAGTAGTATACTAGCGGGAGGAAGGGCCTCCTACAATGAGCAGTTCTTC CASSILAGGRASYNEQFF
. TRBJ1-2 TRBV30 . TGTGCCTGGAGTAGCCTGGGGCTCAGCTATGGCTACACCTTC CAWSSLGLSYGYTF
. TRBJ1-1 TRBV29-1 TRBD1 TGCAGCGGACAGGGGGCCACTGAAGCTTTCTTT CSGQGATEAFF
. TRBJ1-5 TRBV6-5 . TGTGCCAGCAGTTTTCTACCGCTCCGCAATCAGCCCCAGCATTTT CASSFLPLRNQPQHF
. TRBJ2-1 TRBV5-6 . TGTGCCAGCAGCTCCTTTCCTAGCTCCTACAATGAGCAGTTCTTC CASSSFPSSYNEQFF
. TRBJ2-1 TRBV19 . TGTGCCAGTAGTATATCTCTCAGGCTTAACTCCTACAATGAGCAGTTCTTC CASSISLRLNSYNEQFF
. TRBJ2-7 TRBV6-5 TRBD1 TGTGCCAGCAGCCAATCCGGGACAGCCAGCTACGAGCAGTACTTC CASSQSGTASYEQYF
. TRBJ2-1 TRBV25-1 TRBD2 TGTGCCAGCAGTGATAGCGGGCCAAGGTACAATGAGCAGTTCTTC CASSDSGPRYNEQFF
. TRBJ2-3 TRBV6-5 . TGTGCCAGCAGTGCCACAACCCTTACAGATACGCAGTATTTT CASSATTLTDTQYF
. TRBJ2-2 TRBV7-9 TRBD1 TGTGCCAGCAGCTTAGGGACAGGGCAAAACACCGGGGAGCTGTTTTTT CASSLGTGQNTGELFF
. TRBJ2-7 TRBV5-1 TRBD2 TGCGCCAGCAGCTTGGGGGGGACTAGCGGGGTCCACGAGCAGTACTTC CASSLGGTSGVHEQYF
once TRBJ1-1 TRBV2 . TGTGCCAGCAGTCCACAGCACACTGAAGCTTTCTTT CASSPQHTEAFF
few TRBJ1-1 TRBV30 . TGTGCCTGGAGTCTGTCGAACACTGAAGCTTTCTTT CAWSLSNTEAFF
. TRBJ2-3 TRBV5-6 . TGTGCCAGCAACCTGAATGGTGCAATAGTCGCAGATACGCAGTATTTT CASNLNGAIVADTQYF
. TRBJ2-7 TRBV5-4 TRBD1 TGTGCCAGCAGCACAGCAGGACAGGGGTACCTCCCCTACGAGCAGTACTTC CASSTAGQGYLPYEQYF
once TRBJ2-1 TRBV5-1 TRBD2 TGCGCCAGCAGCCGAGGACTAGCGGGCCAAGGGAGCGAGCAGTTCTTC CASSRGLAGQGSEQFF
once TRBJ2-1 TRBV4-1 TRBD2 TGCGCCAGCAGCCAAGGAGGACTAGCTAGGTTAGGCAATGAGCAGTTCTTC CASSQGGLARLGNEQFF